This TCR beta chain emerged from a study of blood T cell repertoires in COVID-19. The overall study: Specimens from acute and convalescent COVID-19 originated in the United States, Italy and Spain.

Original analysis: Estimation of nucleated cell counts relied on the amplification of reference gene primers. Method: immunoSEQ multiplex PCR; TCRdb's copy keeps in-frame clones and lacks some. That table gives V, J and clone size, and the DNA gave D and trimming. This sample has roughly 260,000 clones, with roughly nine tenths found just once. CDR1 and CDR2 (germline): SQVTM, ANQGSEA. V dropped 6 bases and J dropped 3; count of bases not matched to a gene: 6. This CDR3 has 14 residues. The chain has TRBV29-1 and TRBJ2-1, with TRBD2 matching 9 bases. This TCR derives from a man between 35 and 55 years old who had recovered from COVID-19. Sequencing was performed on peripheral blood. The CDR3 reads CSVDTSGFYNEQFF. DNA of the CDR3: TGCAGCGTCGACACTAGCGGGTTCTACAATGAGCAGTTCTTC.